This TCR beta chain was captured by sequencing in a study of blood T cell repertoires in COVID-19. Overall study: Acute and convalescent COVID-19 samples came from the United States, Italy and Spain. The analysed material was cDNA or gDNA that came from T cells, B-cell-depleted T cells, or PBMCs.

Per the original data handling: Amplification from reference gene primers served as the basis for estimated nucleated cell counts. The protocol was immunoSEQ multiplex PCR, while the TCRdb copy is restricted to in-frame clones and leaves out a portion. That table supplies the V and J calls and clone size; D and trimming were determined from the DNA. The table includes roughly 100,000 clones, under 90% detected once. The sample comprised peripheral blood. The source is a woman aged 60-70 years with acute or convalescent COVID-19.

CDR3 bases: TGCGCCAGCAGTTACCTCAGTGATTCACCCCTCCACTTT. Its translation is CASSYLSDSPLHF. This rearrangement joins TRBV10-2 to TRBJ1-6; no firm D call. Trimming cost V 5 bases and J 8 bases, with 10 bases left between them. The CDR3 has 13 amino acids. Germline V gene sequence: CDR1 WSHSY, CDR2 SAAADI.